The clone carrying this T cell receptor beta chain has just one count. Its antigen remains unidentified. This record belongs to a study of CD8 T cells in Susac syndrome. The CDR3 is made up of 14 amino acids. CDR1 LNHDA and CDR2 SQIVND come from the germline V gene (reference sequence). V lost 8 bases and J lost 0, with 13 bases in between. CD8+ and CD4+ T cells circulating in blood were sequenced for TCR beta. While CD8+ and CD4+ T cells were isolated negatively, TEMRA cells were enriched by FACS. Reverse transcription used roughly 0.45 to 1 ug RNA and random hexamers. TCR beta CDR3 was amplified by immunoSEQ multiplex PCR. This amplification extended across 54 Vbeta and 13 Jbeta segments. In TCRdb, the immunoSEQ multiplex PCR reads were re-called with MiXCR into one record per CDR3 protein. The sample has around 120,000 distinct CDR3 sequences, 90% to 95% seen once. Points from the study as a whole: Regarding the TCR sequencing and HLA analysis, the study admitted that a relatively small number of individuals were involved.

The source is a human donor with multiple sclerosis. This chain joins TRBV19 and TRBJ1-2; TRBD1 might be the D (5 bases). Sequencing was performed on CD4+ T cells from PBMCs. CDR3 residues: CASGRDLSNYGYTF. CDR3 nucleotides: TGTGCCAGTGGCAGGGACCTCTCTAACTATGGCTACACCTTC.